Each of the 18 T cell receptor beta chains below was sequenced from the same sample in a study of molecular identifiers for immune sequencing clone quantification. TCRdb re-called the PCR reads with MiXCR, one entry per CDR3 protein. The sample holds about 640,000 distinct CDR3 sequences; 20% are singletons and the top ten take roughly 0.85%. The source material was naive CD8+ T cells from blood, with Jurkat cell RNA spiked in. The subset was: FACS-sorted CD8+CD4-CCR7+CD45RA+ naive T cells. These receptors were obtained from a human donor in good health. Some libraries in this study had Jurkat cell RNA spiked in.

This clonotype was counted between two and nine times. An end of the junction does not agree with germline; a read error may underlie this. The chain combines TRBV27 with TRBJ1-1; D gene unclear. CDR1 MNHEY and CDR2 SMNVEV come from the germline V gene (reference sequence). The CDR3 runs to 13 residues. CDR3 region: CACSYKPNTEAFF. CDR3 DNA: TGTGCCTGCAGTTACAAACCGAACACTGAAGCTTTCTTT.

This clonotype was counted a few times. This chain joins TRBV27 and TRBJ2-2; tentative D call: TRBD1 (6 bases). The CDR3 is 16 amino acids. The V gene's germline CDR1 is MNHEY and CDR2 SMNVEV (reference sequence). The V and J ends lost 4 bases and 0 bases respectively, with 12 bases between them. The CDR3, as DNA: TGTGCCAGCAGTTCCCGGGACACCACGAACACCGGGGAGCTGTTTTTT. Its protein product is CASSSRDTTNTGELFF.

The sample holds many counts of this clonotype. The J gene is TRBJ2-1, the V gene TRBV4-3, with TRBD1 matching over 7 bases. CDR1 and CDR2 (germline): LGHNA, YSLEER. The V and J ends lost 4 bases and 0 bases, in that order; junction bases with no gene match: 3. This CDR3 region has 15 residues. Here the CDR3 DNA reads TGCGCCAGCAGCCCCGGACAGGTCTCCTACAATGAGCAGTTCTTC. Protein: CASSPGQVSYNEQFF.

Regarding this clonotype: The germline gene is not matched at one end of the junction; a read error may be the cause. This chain connects TRBV29-1 to TRBJ1-1; perhaps TRBD1 as D (5 bases). The CDR3 consists of 14 residues. Germline values: CDR1 SQVTM, CDR2 ANQGSEA. In DNA, the CDR3 is TGCAGCGTTGGCGGCGTTCGGGGGGAAACTGGAGCTTTCTTT. It is translated as CSVGGVRGETGAFF.

This clonotype was detected many times. The chain is built from TRBV29-1 and TRBJ2-7, with D unresolved. V was shortened by 5 bases and J by 0 bases, with 11 bases between the two germline ends. Germline CDR1 SQVTM, CDR2 ANQGSEA. This CDR3 contains 13 residues. CDR3 coding DNA: TGCAGCGTTACCCCCGGAACCTCCTACGAGCAGTACTTC. Protein sequence: CSVTPGTSYEQYF.

Worth noting for this clonotype: This may arise from a read error, as a much more abundant clone is one base away. The rearrangement joins TRBV10-3 to TRBJ2-7, with D hard to call. This CDR3 contains 14 residues. Germline values: CDR1 ENHRY, CDR2 SYGVKD. Trimming stripped 0 bases from V and 2 bases from J, with 8 bases between. CDR3 amino acids: CAISESTDAYEQYF. For the CDR3, the DNA is TGTGCCATCAGTGAGTCGACGGATGCCTACGAGCAGTACTTC.

As regards this clonotype: This may be a read error: a much more frequent sequence differs by one nucleotide. The chain combines TRBV4-1 with TRBJ2-7; 7 bases agree with TRBD2. Unmatched junction bases numbered 8, after V lost 0 bases and J lost 6 bases. CDR1 is MGHRA and CDR2 is YSYEKL in the germline V gene. CDR3 length: 15 amino acids. CDR3 nucleotides: TGCGCCAGCAGCCAAGATCGGGGGGATACCTGCGAGCAGTACTTC. Protein sequence: CASSQDRGDTCEQYF.

In this sample, this clonotype turned up many times. This chain links TRBV9 with TRBJ1-1, with D perhaps matching TRBD1 (6 bases). Trimming cost V 3 bases and J 4 bases, with 13 bases left between them. Looked up from germline, CDR1 is SGDLS and CDR2 is YYNGEE. The CDR3 extends over 14 amino acids. The DNA of the CDR3 is TGTGCCAGCAGCGAATTACCAGGGGCCACTGAAGCTTTCTTT. The encoded protein is CASSELPGATEAFF.

Worth noting for this clonotype: Since a much larger clone is just one base distant, this may be a read error. V is TRBV7-9 and J is TRBJ1-4; D call uncertain. The CDR3 is 11 amino acids. Germline loops: CDR1 SEHNR, CDR2 FQNEAQ (reference sequence). CDR3 loop: CAGSWDEKLFF. Written as DNA, the CDR3 is TGTGCCGGCAGCTGGGATGAAAAACTGTTTTTT.

V usage is TRBV6-5 and J usage is TRBJ1-6; D is possibly TRBD1 (5 bases). Germline CDR1 is MNHEY and CDR2 is SVGAGI. V lost 0 bases to trimming and J lost 6 bases, with 15 bases between them. This CDR3 is 17 amino acids long. In nucleotides, the CDR3 is TGTGCCAGCAGTTACTCTGGTGCGCGGAGGGGTAATTCACCCCTCCACTTT. Translation gives CASSYSGARRGNSPLHF.

The J gene is TRBJ1-3, the V gene TRBV19; 7 bases match TRBD1. Germline CDR1 LNHDA, CDR2 SQIVND (reference sequence). This CDR3 has 17 amino acids. V lost 8 bases, J lost 0 bases, and 13 bases stayed unmatched. The CDR3 region is CASSRDRLASSGNTIYF. The CDR3 nucleotides are TGTGCCAGTTCCCGGGACAGACTCGCCAGCTCTGGAAACACCATATATTTT.

This clonotype has a count of ten or more. The chain joins TRBV7-9 to TRBJ2-7, with a weak D call TRBD1 (6 bases). This CDR3 contains 14 residues. Trimming removed 5 bases from V and 6 bases from J, with 17 bases in between. Germline V CDR1 and CDR2: SEHNR, FQNEAQ (reference sequence). CDR3 residues: CASSPPDGGFEQYF. CDR3 DNA sequence: TGTGCCAGCAGCCCCCCCGATGGGGGCTTCGAGCAGTACTTC.

The sample holds many counts of this clonotype. The V gene is TRBV5-6, the J gene TRBJ1-1; the D is unclear. The germline gives CDR1 SGHDT, CDR2 YYEEEE. Trimming left V 0 bases short and J 0 bases short, with 9 bases between. The CDR3 is made up of 15 amino acids. This CDR3 is CASSLGYSMNTEAFF. As DNA, the CDR3 is TGTGCCAGCAGCTTGGGGTACAGCATGAACACTGAAGCTTTCTTT.

This clonotype was seen at least ten times. The rearrangement uses TRBV12-5 and TRBJ1-4, with D unresolved. This CDR3 is built from 17 residues. Germline-derived CDR1 and CDR2 are LGHNT and FRNRAP. The V end lost 2 bases, the J end lost 5 bases, and 18 bases lay between the germline ends. This CDR3 reads CASGLPPDGGSNEKLFF. CDR3 DNA sequence: TGTGCTAGTGGTTTGCCTCCGGATGGAGGGTCCAATGAAAAACTGTTTTTT.

In this sample, this clonotype turned up many times. This sequence joins TRBV4-3 and TRBJ2-7, with TRBD1 as a possible D gene (5 bases). From germline, CDR1 is LGHNA and CDR2 YSLEER. The ends were cut back, 1 base at V and 6 bases at J, with 7 bases in the middle. The CDR3 runs 12 residues. The CDR3 spells CASSQGGSEQYF. Here the CDR3 DNA reads TGCGCCAGCAGCCAAGGGGGCTCCGAGCAGTACTTC.

This clonotype was detected ten times or more. CDR3 residues: CASSQRPSTDTQYF. As DNA, the CDR3 is TGCGCCAGCAGTCAACGCCCAAGCACAGATACGCAGTATTTT. The J gene is TRBJ2-3, the V gene TRBV23-1; the D is unclear. TRBV23-1 belongs to the ORF category, with a function that is uncertain. The CDR3 extends over 14 amino acids. The V end lost 2 bases, the J end lost 0 bases, and 6 bases lay between the germline ends.

There are a few counts of this clonotype. The chain recombines TRBV7-9 with TRBJ1-2; D remains ambiguous. CDR1 is SEHNR, CDR2 FQNEAQ, per germline (reference sequence). This CDR3 has 14 residues. With 8 bases removed from V and 7 bases from J, the gap between germline ends came to 20 bases. The CDR3 coding sequence is TGTGCCAGCGTAGGGATCACCCCGGGCCTTGGCTACACCTTC. This sequence encodes CASVGITPGLGYTF.

This clonotype came up many times. The J gene is TRBJ1-1, the V gene TRBV29-1; D remains ambiguous. This CDR3 is 12 amino acids long. Trimming left V 5 bases short and J 2 bases short, with 9 bases between. The V gene's germline CDR1 is SQVTM and CDR2 ANQGSEA. The CDR3 nucleotides read TGCAGCGTTCTACTAGGCAACACTGAAGCTTTCTTT. Its protein is CSVLLGNTEAFF.